The present T cell receptor (beta chain) was sequenced within a study of T cell changes during pregnancy in multiple sclerosis. The repertoire was sequenced with immunoSEQ multiplex PCR; TCRdb's copy has only in-frame clones and lacks some. The sample contains under 70,000 clones, over 80% of which appear only once. The CDR3 spans 18 residues. V trimming: 4 bases; J trimming: 1 base; junction bases outside the gene matches: 9. Per the germline V gene, CDR1 is ENHRY and CDR2 is SYGVKD. The TCR originated in a female donor with multiple sclerosis, enrolled in a pregnancy study. Sequencing was performed on CD4+ T cells from peripheral blood mononuclear cells, taken after pregnancy. The chain combines TRBV10-3 with TRBJ2-6, with 8 bases aligning to TRBD2. The CDR3 DNA sequence: TGTGCCATCAGTGGACAGCGGGGGCCCCTTTCTGGGGCCAACGTCCTGACTTTC. Translation gives CAISGQRGPLSGANVLTF.